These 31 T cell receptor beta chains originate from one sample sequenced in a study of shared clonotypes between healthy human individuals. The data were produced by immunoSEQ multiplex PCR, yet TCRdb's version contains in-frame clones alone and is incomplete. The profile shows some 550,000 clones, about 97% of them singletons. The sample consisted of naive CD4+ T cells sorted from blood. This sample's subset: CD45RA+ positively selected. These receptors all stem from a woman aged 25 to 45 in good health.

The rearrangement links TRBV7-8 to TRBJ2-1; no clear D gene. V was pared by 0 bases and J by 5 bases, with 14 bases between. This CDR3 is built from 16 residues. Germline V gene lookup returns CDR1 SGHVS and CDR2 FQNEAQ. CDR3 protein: CASSLAWRSIHNEQFF. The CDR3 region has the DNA TGTGCCAGCAGCTTAGCTTGGCGGAGTATACACAATGAGCAGTTCTTC.

The CDR3 here is CASGPRQGRTEKLFF. Written as DNA, the CDR3 is TGTGCCAGCGGTCCGAGACAGGGGCGGACGGAAAAACTGTTTTTT. V usage is TRBV27 and J usage is TRBJ1-4; 8 bases fit TRBD1. The CDR3 spans 15 residues. Looked up from germline, CDR1 is MNHEY and CDR2 is SMNVEV (reference sequence). The ends lost 8 bases at V and 8 bases at J; junction bases unmatched: 13.

This CDR3 is CASSAQGLAGDEQYF. DNA of the CDR3: TGTGCCAGCAGTGCCCAAGGACTAGCGGGAGACGAGCAGTACTTC. This chain uses TRBV2 with TRBJ2-7, with 13 bases that match TRBD2. Germline V gene lookup returns CDR1 SNHLY and CDR2 FYNNEI. The CDR3 sequence is 15 residues long. Losses at the gene ends were 4 bases for V and 5 bases for J; bases not matched to a gene: 5.

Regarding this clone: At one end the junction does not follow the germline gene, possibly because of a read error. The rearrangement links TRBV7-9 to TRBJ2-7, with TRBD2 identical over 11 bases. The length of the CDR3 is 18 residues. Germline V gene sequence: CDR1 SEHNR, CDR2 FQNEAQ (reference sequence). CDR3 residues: CAGSDSGASGRRSYEQYF. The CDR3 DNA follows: TGTGCCGGCAGCGACTCGGGGGCTAGCGGGAGGCGTTCCTACGAGCAGTACTTC.

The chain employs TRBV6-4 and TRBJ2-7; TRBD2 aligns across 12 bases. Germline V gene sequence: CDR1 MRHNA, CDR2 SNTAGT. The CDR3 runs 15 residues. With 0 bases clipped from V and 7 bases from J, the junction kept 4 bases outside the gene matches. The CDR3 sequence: CASSDSTSGSDEQYF. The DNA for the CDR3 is TGTGCCAGCAGTGACTCGACTAGCGGGAGTGATGAGCAGTACTTC.

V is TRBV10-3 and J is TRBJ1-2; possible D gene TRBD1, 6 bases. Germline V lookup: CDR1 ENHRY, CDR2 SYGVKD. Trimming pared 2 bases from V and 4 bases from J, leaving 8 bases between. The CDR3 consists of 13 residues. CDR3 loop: CAISEEGGYGYTF. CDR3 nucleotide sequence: TGTGCCATCAGTGAGGAGGGGGGCTATGGCTACACCTTC.

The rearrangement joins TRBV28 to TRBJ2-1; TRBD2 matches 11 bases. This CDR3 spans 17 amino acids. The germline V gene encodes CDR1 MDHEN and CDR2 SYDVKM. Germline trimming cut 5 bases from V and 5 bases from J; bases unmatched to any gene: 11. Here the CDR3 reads CASSPGRTSGSNNEQFF. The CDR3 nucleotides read TGTGCCAGCAGTCCCGGGAGAACTAGCGGGAGTAACAATGAGCAGTTCTTC.

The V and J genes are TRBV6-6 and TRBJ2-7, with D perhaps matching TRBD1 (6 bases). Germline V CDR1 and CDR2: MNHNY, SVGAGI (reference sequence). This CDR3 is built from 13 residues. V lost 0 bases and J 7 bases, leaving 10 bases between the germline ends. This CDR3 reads CASSYSDRPEQYF. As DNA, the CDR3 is TGTGCCAGCAGTTACTCGGACAGACCGGAGCAGTACTTC.

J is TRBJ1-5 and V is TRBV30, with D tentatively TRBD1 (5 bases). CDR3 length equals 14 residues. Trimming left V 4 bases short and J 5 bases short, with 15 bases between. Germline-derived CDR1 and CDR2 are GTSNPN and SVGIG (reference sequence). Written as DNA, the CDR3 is TGTGCCTGGACCCGGTCGTGGGGGGATCAGCCCCAGCATTTT. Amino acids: CAWTRSWGDQPQHF.

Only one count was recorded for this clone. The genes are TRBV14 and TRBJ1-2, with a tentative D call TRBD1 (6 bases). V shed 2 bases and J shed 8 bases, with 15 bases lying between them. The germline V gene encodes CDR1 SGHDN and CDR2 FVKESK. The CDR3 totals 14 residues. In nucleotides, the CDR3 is TGTGCCAGCAGCCAACCCCTCGGACAGTACGGCTACACCTTC. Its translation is CASSQPLGQYGYTF.

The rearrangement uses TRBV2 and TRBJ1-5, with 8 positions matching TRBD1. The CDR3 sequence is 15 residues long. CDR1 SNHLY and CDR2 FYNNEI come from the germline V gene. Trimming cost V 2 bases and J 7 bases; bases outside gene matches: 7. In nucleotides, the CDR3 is TGTGCCAGCAGTGAATATCAGGGGGCGGGGCAGCCCCAGCATTTT. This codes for CASSEYQGAGQPQHF.

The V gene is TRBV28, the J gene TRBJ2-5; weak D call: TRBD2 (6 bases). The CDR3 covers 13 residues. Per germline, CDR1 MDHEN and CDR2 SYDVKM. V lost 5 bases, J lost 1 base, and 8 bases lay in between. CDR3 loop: CASSVAVQETQYF. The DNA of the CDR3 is TGTGCCAGCAGTGTAGCGGTCCAAGAGACCCAGTACTTC.

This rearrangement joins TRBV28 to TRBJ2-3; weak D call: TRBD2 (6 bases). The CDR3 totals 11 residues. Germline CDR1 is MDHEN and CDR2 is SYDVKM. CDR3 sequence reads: CAEGSTDTQYF. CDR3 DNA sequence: TGTGCGGAGGGGTCCACAGATACGCAGTATTTT.

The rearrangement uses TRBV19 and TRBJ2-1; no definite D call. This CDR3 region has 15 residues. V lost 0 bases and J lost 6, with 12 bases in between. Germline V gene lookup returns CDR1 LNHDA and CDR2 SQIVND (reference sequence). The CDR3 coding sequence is TGTGCCAGTAGTATAGATCGAGTTCCTAGCAATGAGCAGTTCTTC. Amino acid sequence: CASSIDRVPSNEQFF.

CDR3 loop: CASSLASQSSYNEQFF. The CDR3 nucleotides read TGCGCCAGCAGTTTAGCGTCACAGAGCTCCTACAATGAGCAGTTCTTC. The chain is built from TRBV5-1 and TRBJ2-1; a possible D gene is TRBD2 (5 bases). With 5 bases removed from V and 0 bases from J, the gap between germline ends came to 15 bases. This CDR3 has 16 residues. Germline lookup yields CDR1 SGHRS and CDR2 YFSETQ. The whole variable domain, filled in from reference TRBV5-1 and TRBJ2-1, reads KAGVTQTPRYLIKTRGQQVTLSCSPISGHRSVSWYQQTPGQGLQFLFEYFSETQRNKGNFPGRFSGRQFSNSRSEMNVSTLELGDSALYLCASSLASQSSYNEQFFGPGTRLTVL.

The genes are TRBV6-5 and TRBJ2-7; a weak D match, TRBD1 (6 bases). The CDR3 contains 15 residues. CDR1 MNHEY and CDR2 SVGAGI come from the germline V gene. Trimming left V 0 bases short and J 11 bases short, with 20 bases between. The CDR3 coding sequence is TGTGCCAGCAGTTACTCGGACACCGGGACACTAAAGGAGTACTTC. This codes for CASSYSDTGTLKEYF.

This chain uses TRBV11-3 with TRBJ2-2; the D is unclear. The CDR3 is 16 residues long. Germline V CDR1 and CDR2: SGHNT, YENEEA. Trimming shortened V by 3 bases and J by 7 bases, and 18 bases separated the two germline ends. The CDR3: CASSLGLGQSVGELFF. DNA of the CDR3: TGTGCCAGCAGCTTGGGCCTAGGGCAGTCAGTCGGGGAGCTGTTTTTT. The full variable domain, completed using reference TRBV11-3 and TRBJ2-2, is EAGVVQSPRYKIIEKKQPVAFWCNPISGHNTLYWYLQNLGQGPELLIRYENEEAVDDSQLPKDRFSAERLKGVDSTLKIQPAELGDSAVYLCASSLGLGQSVGELFFGEGSRLTVL.

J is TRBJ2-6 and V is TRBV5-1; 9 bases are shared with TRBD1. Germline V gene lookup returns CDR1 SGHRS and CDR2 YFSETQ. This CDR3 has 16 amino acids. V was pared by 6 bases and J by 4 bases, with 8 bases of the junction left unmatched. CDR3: CASNTGGGLGANVLTF. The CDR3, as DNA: TGCGCCAGCAATACAGGGGGCGGTTTAGGGGCCAACGTCCTGACTTTC.

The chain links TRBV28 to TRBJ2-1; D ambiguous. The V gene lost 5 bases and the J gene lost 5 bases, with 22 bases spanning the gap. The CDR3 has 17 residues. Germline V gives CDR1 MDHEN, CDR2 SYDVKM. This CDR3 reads CASSPPPLWDVDNEQFF. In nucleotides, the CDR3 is TGTGCCAGCAGTCCACCCCCCCTGTGGGATGTAGACAATGAGCAGTTCTTC.

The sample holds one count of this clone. DNA of the CDR3: TGCGCCAGCAGCAGAACCAACACAGATACGCAGTATTTT. It encodes CASSRTNTDTQYF. V is TRBV4-1 and J is TRBJ2-3, with D hard to call. The ends were cut back, 5 bases at V and 2 bases at J, with 8 bases in the middle. In germline, CDR1 is MGHRA, CDR2 YSYEKL. The CDR3 consists of 13 residues.

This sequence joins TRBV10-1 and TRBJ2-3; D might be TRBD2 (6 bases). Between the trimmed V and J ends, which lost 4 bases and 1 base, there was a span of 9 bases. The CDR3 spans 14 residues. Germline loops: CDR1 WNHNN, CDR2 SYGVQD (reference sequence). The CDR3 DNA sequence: TGCGCCAGCAGTGTAGCGGCCGGCACAGATACGCAGTATTTT. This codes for CASSVAAGTDTQYF.

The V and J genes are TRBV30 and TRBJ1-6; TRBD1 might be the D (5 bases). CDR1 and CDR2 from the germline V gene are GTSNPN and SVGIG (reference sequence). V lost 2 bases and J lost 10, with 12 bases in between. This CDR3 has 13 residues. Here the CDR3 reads CAWSRQGDSPLHF. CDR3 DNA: TGTGCCTGGAGTCGGCAGGGTGACTCACCCCTCCACTTT.

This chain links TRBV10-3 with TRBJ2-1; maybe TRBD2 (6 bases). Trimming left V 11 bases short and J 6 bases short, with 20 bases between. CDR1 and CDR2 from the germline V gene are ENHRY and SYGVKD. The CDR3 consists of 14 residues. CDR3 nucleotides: TGTGCCTCACGCTCCCGGGACTTATCCAATGAGCAGTTCTTC. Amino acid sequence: CASRSRDLSNEQFF.

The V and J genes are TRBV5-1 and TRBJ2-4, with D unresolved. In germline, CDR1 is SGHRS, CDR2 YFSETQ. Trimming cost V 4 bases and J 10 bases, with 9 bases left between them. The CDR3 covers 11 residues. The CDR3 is CASSVDGIQYF. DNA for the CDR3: TGCGCCAGCAGCGTCGACGGGATTCAGTACTTC.

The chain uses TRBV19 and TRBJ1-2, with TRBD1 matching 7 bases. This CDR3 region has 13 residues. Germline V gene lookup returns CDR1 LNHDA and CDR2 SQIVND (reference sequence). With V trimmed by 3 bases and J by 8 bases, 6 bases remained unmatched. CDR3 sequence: CASSIRGQTGYTF. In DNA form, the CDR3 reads TGTGCCAGTAGTATCAGGGGACAGACGGGCTACACCTTC.

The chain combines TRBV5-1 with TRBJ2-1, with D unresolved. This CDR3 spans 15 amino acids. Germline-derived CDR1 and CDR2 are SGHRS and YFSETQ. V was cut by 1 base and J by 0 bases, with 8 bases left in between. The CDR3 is CASSLNGFSYNEQFF. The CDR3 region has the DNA TGCGCCAGCAGCTTGAACGGATTCTCCTACAATGAGCAGTTCTTC.

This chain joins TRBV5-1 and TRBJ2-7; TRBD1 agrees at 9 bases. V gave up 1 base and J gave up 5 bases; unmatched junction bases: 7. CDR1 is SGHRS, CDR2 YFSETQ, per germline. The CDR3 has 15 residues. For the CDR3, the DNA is TGCGCCAGCAGCTTGCAAAGGACAGGGGTCAACGAGCAGTACTTC. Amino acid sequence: CASSLQRTGVNEQYF.

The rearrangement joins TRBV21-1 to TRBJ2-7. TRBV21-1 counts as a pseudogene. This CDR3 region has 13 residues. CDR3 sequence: CARTPGRSYEQYF. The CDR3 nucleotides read TGTGCCAGAACCCCCGGGCGCTCCTACGAGCAGTACTTC.

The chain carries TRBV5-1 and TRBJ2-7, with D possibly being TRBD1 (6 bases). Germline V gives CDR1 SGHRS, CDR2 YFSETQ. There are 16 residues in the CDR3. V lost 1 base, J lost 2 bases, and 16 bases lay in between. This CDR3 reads CASSLIPSDSPYEQYF. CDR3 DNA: TGCGCCAGCAGCTTGATACCTTCGGACAGCCCCTACGAGCAGTACTTC.

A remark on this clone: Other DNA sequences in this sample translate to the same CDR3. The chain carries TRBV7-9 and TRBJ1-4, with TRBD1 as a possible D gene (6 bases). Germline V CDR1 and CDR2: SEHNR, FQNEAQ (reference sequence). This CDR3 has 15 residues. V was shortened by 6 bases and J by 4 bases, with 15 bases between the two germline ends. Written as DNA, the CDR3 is TGTGCCAGCAGTCCGCCGGGACAAATTAATGAAAAACTGTTTTTT. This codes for CASSPPGQINEKLFF.

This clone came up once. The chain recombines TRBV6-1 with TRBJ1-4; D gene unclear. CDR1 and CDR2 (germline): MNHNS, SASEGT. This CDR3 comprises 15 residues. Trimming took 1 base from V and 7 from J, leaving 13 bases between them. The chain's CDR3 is CASSEVRGVGEKLFF. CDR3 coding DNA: TGTGCCAGCAGTGAAGTTCGGGGAGTGGGTGAAAAACTGTTTTTT.